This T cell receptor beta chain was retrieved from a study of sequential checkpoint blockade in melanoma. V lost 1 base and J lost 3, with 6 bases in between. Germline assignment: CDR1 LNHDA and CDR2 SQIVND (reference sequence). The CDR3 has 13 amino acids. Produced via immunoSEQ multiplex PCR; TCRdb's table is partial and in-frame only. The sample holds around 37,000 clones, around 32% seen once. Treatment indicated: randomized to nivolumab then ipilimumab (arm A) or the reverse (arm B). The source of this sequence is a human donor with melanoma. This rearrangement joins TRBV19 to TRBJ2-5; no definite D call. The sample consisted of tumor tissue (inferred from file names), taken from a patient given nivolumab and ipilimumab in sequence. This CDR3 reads CASSIARKETQYF. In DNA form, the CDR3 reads TGTGCCAGTAGTATAGCCCGGAAAGAGACCCAGTACTTC.